This TCR beta chain comes out of a study of CD8 T cells in ankylosing spondylitis. This clonotype was recorded at least ten times. One entry per CDR3 protein results from TCRdb running MiXCR on the 5' RACE reads. The table includes about 92,000 distinct CDR3 sequences, 7.5% to 9% detected once. From germline, CDR1 is SGHAT and CDR2 FQNNGV. Trimming removed 4 bases at V and 4 bases at J, with 11 bases between. The CDR3 length is 14 residues. J is TRBJ1-3 and V is TRBV11-2, with D uncertain. This TCR was recovered from a male donor with ankylosing spondylitis or in good health (not recorded which). Sequencing was done on a sample of blood, either unsorted or a sorted T cell fraction (not recorded which). The CDR3 nucleotides read TGTGCCAGCAGCTCTGGTCAAGAGGGAAACACCATATATTTT. Its translation is CASSSGQEGNTIYF. The entire variable domain, with the rest obtained from reference TRBV11-2 and TRBJ1-3, is as follows: EAGVAQSPRYKIIEKRQSVAFWCNPISGHATLYWYQQILGQGPKLLIQFQNNGVVDDSQLPKDRFSAERLKGVDSTLKIQPAKLEDSAVYLCASSSGQEGNTIYFGEGSWLTVV.